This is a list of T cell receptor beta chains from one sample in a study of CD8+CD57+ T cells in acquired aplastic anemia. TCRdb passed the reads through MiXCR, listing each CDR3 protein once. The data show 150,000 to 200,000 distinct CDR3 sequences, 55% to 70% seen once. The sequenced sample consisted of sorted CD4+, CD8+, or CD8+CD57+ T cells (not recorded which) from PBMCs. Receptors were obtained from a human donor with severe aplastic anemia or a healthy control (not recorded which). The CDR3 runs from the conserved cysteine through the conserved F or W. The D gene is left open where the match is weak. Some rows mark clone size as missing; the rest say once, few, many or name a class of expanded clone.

CASLPPTGRNTEAFF TGTGCCAGCCTCCCCCCGACGGGTCGGAACACTGAAGCTTTCTTT NA TRBJ1-1 TRBV7-2 NA
CSANLIGEQFF TGCAGTGCCAATCTTATCGGGGAGCAGTTCTTC NA TRBJ2-1 TRBV20-1 NA
CAIRPSMNTEAFF TGTGCCATCAGACCGTCTATGAACACTGAAGCTTTCTTT NA TRBJ1-1 TRBV10-3 NA
CASSFFGRGADTQYF TGTGCCAGCAGTTTTTTCGGCAGGGGGGCAGATACGCAGTATTTT once TRBJ2-3 TRBV6-5 NA
CASSESSLNQPQHF TGTGCCAGCAGCGAGAGCAGCCTCAATCAGCCCCAGCATTTT few TRBJ1-5 TRBV7-9 NA
CASSPWLAGPGDTQYF TGTGCCAGCAGCCCATGGCTAGCGGGGCCCGGGGATACGCAGTATTTT NA TRBJ2-3 TRBV7-2 TRBD2
CASSSRQGRDEQYF TGCGCCAGCAGCTCCCGACAGGGTAGGGACGAGCAGTACTTC NA TRBJ2-7 TRBV5-1 TRBD1
CSARETAGDVYEQYF TGCAGTGCTAGAGAGACAGCGGGAGACGTATACGAGCAGTACTTC NA TRBJ2-7 TRBV20-1 TRBD2
CASSVQGNTGELFF TGTGCCAGCAGCGTTCAGGGGAACACCGGGGAGCTGTTTTTT NA TRBJ2-2 TRBV9 NA
CATSDRGRNEQFF TGTGCCACCTCAGATCGGGGGCGGAATGAGCAGTTCTTC NA TRBJ2-1 TRBV24-1 NA
CASSLGTTEQYF TGTGCCAGCAGCTTAGGGACAACCGAGCAGTACTTC NA TRBJ2-7 TRBV7-9 NA
CASSEKGVETDTQYF TGTGCCAGCAGTGAAAAGGGGGTAGAGACAGATACGCAGTATTTT NA TRBJ2-3 TRBV6-4 NA
CASSMTDPQYF TGCGCCAGCAGTATGACAGATCCGCAGTATTTT NA TRBJ2-3 TRBV5-1 NA